Given below is one T cell receptor (beta chain) in context. Its antigen has not been determined. Base qualities are not provided; no much larger clone lies one nucleotide away. This entry comes from a study of T cells in Graves' hyperthyroidism and ophthalmopathy (dated by TCRdb to about 2019). Regarding the complete study: Peripheral blood was sampled at the time of initial diagnosis, prior to any treatment. A discovery cohort of about 95 patients, 43 with Graves' ophthalmopathy and 55 to 60 with stable Graves' hyperthyroidism, was used to find distinguishing TCR V-J signatures. After blood sampling, hyperthyroidism patients were treated with methimazole at a starting dose of 30 mg daily, and ophthalmopathy patients were treated with high-dose intravenous methylprednisolone. In about 6 Graves' hyperthyroidism patients, the study also compared T-cell repertoires from thyroid tissue with T-cell repertoires from blood. TCR Vbeta CDR3 sequencing of 135 peripheral blood samples (over 40 ophthalmopathy, 75 hyperthyroidism and roughly 17 progressor patients) is reported in the paper. The approximately 100 discovery patients were divided at random into training and test sets in a 7:3 ratio. An independent validation cohort of 18 to 20 hyperthyroidism patients and 17 patients who later progressed to ophthalmopathy tested prospective prediction of ophthalmopathy.

Amplification of TCR beta CDR3 regions was carried out from RNA transcripts. A first-round RT-PCR of the TCR CDR3 used the HTBI primer set with the Qiagen OneStep RT-PCR kit. Libraries were constructed in a second round of multiplex PCR, after which size selection and purification were performed. Libraries were sequenced paired-end with 100 bp reads on an Illumina HiSeq2000. The source study handled its data this way. SOAPnuke was used to process the raw data, with reads discarded if the reads contained adapters or uncalled bases, had a mean Phred below 15, or lacked an exact constant-primer or identifier match. COPE v1.2.5 was used to merge the high-quality paired reads, and each unique nucleotide sequence was defined as a clonotype. Clonotypes were aligned to IMGT TRBV, TRBD and TRBJ reference segments using MiTCR v1.1. Analysis was restricted to V-J combinations with a frequency above 0.0001, which covered roughly 99% of repertoires. A TCS score was defined as the ratio between F50 (clonal expansion) and ExV (chaos), using BLOSUM62-based TCRdist between CDR3 peptides within each V-J. Welch's t-statistics and random forest reduced 500 to 550 V-J features to 10 to 15, which were used in a naive Bayes classifier (R e1071). The public reads were quality trimmed at Q25 with fastp and then assembled into clones with MiXCR by TCRdb, keeping productive beta chains. Records with the same CDR3 protein are collapsed into one entry carrying the most frequent genes and DNA. These V and J calls are TCRdb output, not the study's own analysis. Across this sample there are fewer than 600,000 distinct CDR3 sequences, with around 15% seen only once. The top ten hold about 15% of the sample.

Results and caveats for the whole study, not just this receptor: No statistical method was used to set the sample size in advance, and investigators knew the group allocation. In validation, the model predicted progression to ophthalmopathy a median of roughly 6.5 months before onset, with approximately 68% sensitivity and around 76% specificity. In cross-validation, a model built on a 13 V-J signature told ophthalmopathy apart from stable hyperthyroidism with less than 90% sensitivity and roughly 83% specificity, and in testing the same model reached 80%/75%. Most expanded thyroid clonotypes (frequency above 0.001) were also detected in blood, a finding suggesting that blood repertoires may reflect thyroid immune responses.

The CDR3, from cysteine to phenylalanine, totals 20 residues. Only the CDR3 region is kept as DNA, spanning 60 bases read in frame from base 1. Trimming accounts for 4 bases at V and 8 bases at J, while the number of junction bases matched to no gene is 18. The germline V gene yields MNHEY for CDR1 and SVGAGI for CDR2. Stable Graves' hyperthyroidism was defined as the absence of progression to ophthalmopathy over 18 months of follow-up. Hyperthyroidism patients were aged 18 to 65 years and newly diagnosed, with disease duration of less than 2 months. Patients with uncontrolled infections, other autoimmune diseases, pregnancy or lactation were excluded. Clinical symptoms, serum thyroxine and TRAb, thyroid ultrasound, and orbital computed tomography formed the basis for the diagnoses. PBMCs were separated from 10 ml of fresh peripheral blood using Ficoll-Paque density gradient centrifugation. Total RNA was extracted using Trizol reagent, and RNA quality was assessed on an Agilent 2100 Bioanalyzer.

The rearrangement combines TRBV6-5 with TRBJ2-1; TRBD2 lines up with 15 middle nucleotides. Material: blood. This TCR was recovered from a middle-aged woman with Graves' hyperthyroidism. The CDR3 protein is CASSSLARPGLAGGMDEQFF. In nucleotide form, the sequence is TGTGCCAGCAGTTCCCTCGCGCGGCCCGGACTAGCGGGAGGGATGGATGAGCAGTTCTTC.